This T cell receptor beta chain was sequenced during a study of CD8 T cells in ankylosing spondylitis (dated by TCRdb to 2016 to 2017). Describing the broader study: To find TCR variants linked to disease, the study profiled T cell receptor beta repertoires in ankylosing spondylitis patients and healthy donors. The whole study cohort included about a hundred healthy donors and around 25 ankylosing spondylitis patients. Peripheral blood was sampled, and synovial fluid was also collected from ankylosing spondylitis patients.

Overall study outcomes, separate from this receptor: A CD8+ phenotype was shown by the disease-linked clones, which were found at relatively low frequencies in peripheral blood. Blood from ankylosing spondylitis patients appeared to be characterized by a TCR beta motif made up of under 10 highly homologous amino acid variants. Some motif variants had previously been reported in the synovial fluid and blood of reactive arthritis patients, which suggests shared mechanisms of disease initiation. The disease-linked clones were reported to be significantly enriched in matched synovial fluid samples from ankylosing spondylitis patients.

Concerning this clonotype itself: What this receptor recognizes is not known. Base qualities are not recorded, but no much larger clone differs from it by a single base.

At the junction V is shortened by 5 bases and J by 0 bases; bases outside the gene matches: 10. Via the germline V gene (reference sequence), CDR1 is SGHAT and CDR2 FQDESV. Including the terminal cysteine and phenylalanine, the CDR3 comprises 19 residues. Kept here is only the CDR3 DNA, which spans 57 bases and is read in frame from base 1. This sample was sequenced with an Illumina HiSeq 2500. Quantitative 5'-RACE with molecular barcodes was used to prepare TCR beta libraries. The original pipeline was this. A new computational method, built on a probabilistic model of VDJ rearrangement, was used to identify disease-linked TCR variants. TCRdb reworked the public reads: Q25 trimming with fastp, MiXCR clone assembly, productive beta chains retained. CDR3 protein sequences are deduplicated, and each keeps its most common genes and DNA. The V and J calls were not made by the authors but by TCRdb's processing. The table for this sample lists under 450,000 distinct CDR3 sequences; about 20% of them were counted only once. Around 13% of the sample is taken by the ten largest.

The source material was blood, either unsorted or a sorted T cell fraction (not recorded which). This TCR derives from a male donor with ankylosing spondylitis or in good health (not recorded which). In this chain, TRBV11-1 is recombined with TRBJ2-2; the central 12 bases match TRBD2. The CDR3: CASSHSTTSGGTNTGELFF. Read as DNA, the sequence is TGTGCCAGCAGCCACTCAACGACTAGCGGGGGCACGAACACCGGGGAGCTGTTTTTT. Outside the CDR3, residues come from the reference TRBV11-1 and TRBJ2-2 proteins, so the full variable domain is: EAEVAQSPRYKITEKSQAVAFWCDPISGHATLYWYRQILGQGPELLVQFQDESVVDDSQLPKDRFSAERLKGVDSTLKIQPAELGDSAMYLCASSHSTTSGGTNTGELFFGEGSRLTVL.